Below, 13 T cell receptor beta chains from the same sample are listed, as sequenced in a study of blood T cell repertoires in COVID-19. Sequencing used immunoSEQ multiplex PCR; TCRdb keeps in-frame clones, though not all of them. The sample yields approximately 130,000 clones, roughly 91% seen once. Sequencing was carried out using peripheral blood. Source of these receptors: a human donor in a cohort sampled during active COVID-19.

CDR3 region: CASSLGLGGRNEQFF. In DNA, the CDR3 is TGTGCCAGCAGCTTGGGACTAGGAGGTAGGAATGAGCAGTTCTTC. The V call is TRBV7-8, the J call TRBJ2-1; TRBD2 matches 8 bases. The ends lost 3 bases at V and 7 bases at J; junction bases unmatched: 8. This CDR3 is 15 amino acids long. Germline V CDR1 and CDR2: SGHVS, FQNEAQ.

V gene TRBV28 combines with J gene TRBJ1-5; 10 bases fit TRBD1. The germline gives CDR1 MDHEN, CDR2 SYDVKM. V shed 6 bases and J 5 bases; nucleotides not matched to a gene: 4. The CDR3 has 14 residues. CDR3 nucleotides: TGTGCCAGCAGCAGACAGGGGGCGCATCAGCCCCAGCATTTT. It codes for CASSRQGAHQPQHF.

The rearrangement joins TRBV18 to TRBJ2-1, with 13 positions matching TRBD2. V trimming: 2 bases; J trimming: 6 bases; junction bases outside the gene matches: 7. The germline V gene has CDR1 KGHSH and CDR2 LQKENI. This CDR3 is built from 17 residues. In DNA, the CDR3 is TGTGCCAGCTCACCAACGTACGGGACTAGCGGGACCAATGAGCAGTTCTTC. Protein sequence: CASSPTYGTSGTNEQFF.

The V gene is TRBV2, the J gene TRBJ2-3, with TRBD2 as a possible D gene (7 bases). Germline lookup yields CDR1 SNHLY and CDR2 FYNNEI. V was clipped by 4 bases and J by 5 bases, with 19 bases between them. This CDR3 contains 16 residues. In DNA form, the CDR3 reads TGTGCCAGCAGTGGCAGGGGCGGGGGAACTGTAGATACGCAGTATTTT. Amino acid sequence: CASSGRGGGTVDTQYF.

The chain links TRBV6-5 to TRBJ2-3, with 9 bases matching TRBD2. CDR1 and CDR2 from the germline V gene are MNHEY and SVGAGI. Trimming removed 2 bases from V and 1 base from J; junction bases left unmatched: 4. The CDR3 covers 16 residues. The CDR3 protein is CASSYIAGGGTDTQYF. The CDR3, as DNA: TGTGCCAGCAGTTACATCGCGGGAGGGGGCACAGATACGCAGTATTTT.

The CDR3 region has the DNA TGTGCCAGCTCACCTCCCAGTTTCACTGAAGCTTTCTTT. Protein sequence: CASSPPSFTEAFF. The chain couples TRBV18 to TRBJ1-1; unclear D gene. CDR1 KGHSH and CDR2 LQKENI come from the germline V gene. V lost 3 bases and J 4 bases, leaving 9 bases between the germline ends. The length of the CDR3 is 13 residues. Drawing the rest from reference TRBV18 and TRBJ1-1, the complete variable domain is NAGVMQNPRHLVRRRGQEARLRCSPMKGHSHVYWYRQLPEEGLKFMVYLQKENIIDESGMPKERFSAEFPKEGPSILRIQQVVRGDSAAYFCASSPPSFTEAFFGQGTRLTVV.

The V gene is TRBV5-5, the J gene TRBJ2-3; a weak D match, TRBD2 (7 bases). CDR1 and CDR2 from the germline V gene are SGHKS and YYEKEE (reference sequence). This CDR3 comprises 14 residues. Trimming cost V 2 bases and J 7 bases, with 14 bases left between them. CDR3: CASSFAGARNTQYF. CDR3 coding DNA: TGTGCCAGCAGCTTCGCGGGGGCGCGGAATACGCAGTATTTT.

The V call is TRBV28, the J call TRBJ1-2, with TRBD1 matching 12 bases. This CDR3 comprises 15 residues. Germline CDR1 is MDHEN and CDR2 is SYDVKM. V shed 2 bases, J shed 7 bases, and the junction held 5 bases outside the gene matches. DNA of the CDR3: TGTGCCAGCAGTTTAATGGGGACAGGGGGCTCTGGCTACACCTTC. Translation: CASSLMGTGGSGYTF.

The chain has TRBV24-1 and TRBJ2-5; D might be TRBD1 (5 bases). CDR1 and CDR2 from the germline V gene are KGHDR and SFDVKD. Trimming took off 4 bases at V and 7 bases at J, with 9 bases between the two ends. The CDR3 consists of 12 residues. CDR3 DNA: TGTGCCACCAGTGACAGGGTGGGGACCCAGTACTTC. Protein: CATSDRVGTQYF.

In the case of this clone: Other DNA sequences in the same sample also yield this CDR3. This rearrangement joins TRBV12-3 or TRBV12-4 to TRBJ1-2, with D possibly being TRBD1 (6 bases). The CDR3 is 12 residues long. Trimming stripped 6 bases from V and 2 bases from J, with 7 bases between. The CDR3 sequence is CASSTGNYGYTF. DNA for the CDR3: TGTGCCAGCAGCACAGGGAACTATGGCTACACCTTC.

In nucleotides, the CDR3 is TGTGCCAGCAGTTTAGGACAGACCTACGAGCAGTACTTC. It specifies CASSLGQTYEQYF. This chain joins TRBV6-2 or TRBV6-3 and TRBJ2-7; the D gene is possibly TRBD1 (6 bases). The CDR3 totals 13 residues. V lost 4 bases and J lost 2, with 9 bases in between. Germline CDR1 and CDR2: MNHEY and SVGEGT.

This clone has only one observation. The chain carries TRBV5-4 and TRBJ2-2; TRBD1 aligns across 7 bases. In germline, CDR1 is SGHNT, CDR2 YYREEE (reference sequence). The CDR3 is made up of 15 amino acids. Trimming took 4 bases from V and 6 from J; bases not matched to a gene: 9. CDR3 sequence reads: CASSAYHRGPGELFF. The CDR3 nucleotides are TGTGCCAGCAGCGCCTACCACAGGGGCCCCGGGGAGCTGTTTTTT.

The genes are TRBV6-5 and TRBJ2-7; TRBD1 matches 7 bases. Trimming removed 6 bases from V and 0 bases from J; junction bases left unmatched: 2. The CDR3 runs 13 residues. CDR1 MNHEY and CDR2 SVGAGI come from the germline V gene. CDR3 sequence reads: CASSRQGSYEQYF. The CDR3 DNA sequence: TGTGCCAGCAGCCGACAGGGCTCCTACGAGCAGTACTTC.